Below, 12 T cell receptor beta chains from the same sample are listed, as sequenced in a study of blood T cell repertoires in COVID-19. The data were produced by immunoSEQ multiplex PCR, yet TCRdb's version contains in-frame clones alone and is incomplete. The sample shows roughly 250,000 clones, about 90% of them seen only once. Sequenced: peripheral blood. These receptors all come from a person aged 18-35 years with COVID-19, enrolled during active disease.

The rearrangement links TRBV9 to TRBJ2-3, with TRBD2 matching 8 bases. Germline CDR1 and CDR2: SGDLS and YYNGEE. After removal of 2 bases from V and 3 bases from J, the junction contained 2 bases not matched to a gene. The CDR3 sequence is 14 residues long. This chain's CDR3 is CASSVTSGTDTQYF. CDR3 DNA: TGTGCCAGCAGCGTTACTAGCGGAACAGATACGCAGTATTTT.

The V gene is TRBV4-3, the J gene TRBJ2-3, with a tentative D call TRBD1 (5 bases). The V end was cut by 0 bases, the J end by 5 bases, with 9 bases between. CDR1 LGHNA and CDR2 YSLEER come from the germline V gene. The CDR3 is 14 amino acids. CDR3 amino acids: CASSQDLGVDTQYF. The CDR3 coding sequence is TGCGCCAGCAGCCAAGATCTAGGGGTAGATACGCAGTATTTT.

The chain recombines TRBV7-3 with TRBJ2-3; 8 bases match TRBD1. In germline, CDR1 is SGHTA, CDR2 FQGTGA. The CDR3 is 14 residues long. Unmatched junction bases numbered 5, after V lost 2 bases and J lost 7 bases. Written as DNA, the CDR3 is TGTGCCAGCAGCTTAGGGACAGGCAGTCATACGCAGTATTTT. Amino acid sequence: CASSLGTGSHTQYF.

This clone has only one observation. The rearrangement joins TRBV7-9 to TRBJ2-1, with TRBD1 identical over 9 bases. CDR3 length: 14 residues. Looked up from germline, CDR1 is SEHNR and CDR2 is FQNEAQ (reference sequence). The V and J ends lost 1 base and 9 bases, in that order; junction bases with no gene match: 4. The CDR3 region is CASSLGTGEGEQFF. In DNA, the CDR3 is TGTGCCAGCAGCTTAGGGACAGGGGAAGGTGAGCAGTTCTTC.

Comments on this clone: The same CDR3 can be traced to other DNA sequences in this sample. The gene calls are TRBV18 and TRBJ2-5; unclear D gene. Germline CDR1 is KGHSH and CDR2 is LQKENI. V lost 3 bases and J lost 1, with 6 bases in between. The CDR3 covers 13 residues. Written as DNA, the CDR3 is TGTGCCAGCTCACCGGGCAGCCAAGAGACCCAGTACTTC. It encodes CASSPGSQETQYF.

In this sample, this clone turned up a few times. The chain recombines TRBV28 with TRBJ1-1, with D perhaps TRBD1 (5 bases). This CDR3 comprises 14 residues. The V gene lost 3 bases and the J gene lost 2 bases, with 10 bases spanning the gap. Germline V CDR1 and CDR2: MDHEN, SYDVKM. DNA for the CDR3: TGTGCCAGCAGTTTGCGGGACTATAACACTGAAGCTTTCTTT. Encoded protein: CASSLRDYNTEAFF.

V gene TRBV9 combines with J gene TRBJ2-1; 10 nucleotides align to TRBD2. CDR3 size: 15 residues. J gave up 5 bases and V 2 bases, and 4 bases lay outside the gene matches. The germline gives CDR1 SGDLS, CDR2 YYNGEE. The CDR3 DNA reads TGTGCCAGCAGCGTGAGGACTAGCGGCCACAATGAGCAGTTCTTC. It is translated as CASSVRTSGHNEQFF.

The chain recombines TRBV10-3 with TRBJ2-7; 7 positions agree with TRBD1. The J segment lost 0 bases and the V segment lost 4 bases, leaving 3 bases of the junction unmatched. The germline gives CDR1 ENHRY, CDR2 SYGVKD. The CDR3 has 14 residues. For the CDR3, the DNA is TGTGCCATCAGTGCGGACAGGAGCTCCTACGAGCAGTACTTC. It specifies CAISADRSSYEQYF.

The chain links TRBV28 to TRBJ2-2; 7 bases align to TRBD1. Germline lookup yields CDR1 MDHEN and CDR2 SYDVKM. The length of the CDR3 is 16 residues. Germline trimming cut 5 bases from V and 6 bases from J; bases unmatched to any gene: 12. CDR3 sequence reads: CASSPRQGFGSGELFF. The CDR3 nucleotides are TGTGCCAGCAGTCCTAGACAGGGCTTCGGGTCCGGGGAGCTGTTTTTT. Filled out from reference TRBV28 and TRBJ2-2, the complete variable domain reads DVKVTQSSRYLVKRTGEKVFLECVQDMDHENMFWYRQDPGLGLRLIYFSYDVKMKEKGDIPEGYSVSREKKERFSLILESASTNQTSMYLCASSPRQGFGSGELFFGEGSRLTVL.

This clone was detected only a few times. The chain combines TRBV4-2 with TRBJ2-1; D ambiguous. Per the germline V gene, CDR1 is LGHNA and CDR2 is YNFKEQ. This CDR3 spans 15 amino acids. Trimming removed 0 bases at V and 1 base at J, with 7 bases between. The CDR3 reads CASSQEWSSYNEQFF. The CDR3 DNA reads TGTGCCAGCAGCCAAGAGTGGAGTTCCTACAATGAGCAGTTCTTC.

In DNA, the CDR3 is TGCGCCAGCAGCTGGGTCGGGGTGTACACCGGGGAGCTGTTTTTT. Amino acid sequence: CASSWVGVYTGELFF. The J gene is TRBJ2-2, the V gene TRBV4-1, with D tentatively TRBD2 (5 bases). From germline, CDR1 is MGHRA and CDR2 YSYEKL. CDR3 length: 15 amino acids. The V gene lost 5 bases and the J gene lost 3 bases, with 13 bases spanning the gap.

V is TRBV18 and J is TRBJ2-3, with TRBD1 matching 9 bases. Germline-derived CDR1 and CDR2 are KGHSH and LQKENI. J lost 0 bases, V lost 3 bases, and 4 bases had no gene match. The length of the CDR3 is 16 residues. The CDR3 reads CASSPTGTGSTDTQYF. In DNA form, the CDR3 reads TGTGCCAGCTCACCTACCGGGACAGGGAGCACAGATACGCAGTATTTT.